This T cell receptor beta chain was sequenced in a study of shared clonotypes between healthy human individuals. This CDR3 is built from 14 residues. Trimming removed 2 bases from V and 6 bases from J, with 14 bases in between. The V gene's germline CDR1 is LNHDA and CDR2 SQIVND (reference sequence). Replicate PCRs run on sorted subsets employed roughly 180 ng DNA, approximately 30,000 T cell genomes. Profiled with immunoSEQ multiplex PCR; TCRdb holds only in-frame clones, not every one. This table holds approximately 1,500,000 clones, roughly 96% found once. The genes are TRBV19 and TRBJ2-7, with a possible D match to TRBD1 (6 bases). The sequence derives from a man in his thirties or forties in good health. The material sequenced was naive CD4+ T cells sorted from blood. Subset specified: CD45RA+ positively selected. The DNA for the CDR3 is TGTGCCAGTAGTATAATTTCAGGGGTCGGCGAGCAGTACTTC. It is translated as CASSIISGVGEQYF.